The next 13 T cell receptor beta chains were all read from a single sample in a study of blood T cell repertoires in COVID-19. Produced via immunoSEQ multiplex PCR; TCRdb's table is partial and in-frame only. Altogether almost 20,000 clones are present, roughly 81% being singletons, with the ten largest covering 30% to 40%. The source material was peripheral blood. These TCRs come from a human donor with active COVID-19. The donor label of this sample is uncertain.

The chain couples TRBV11-3 to TRBJ2-2; tentative D call: TRBD2 (6 bases). This CDR3 has 13 amino acids. V lost 4 bases and J lost 7, with 10 bases in between. Germline V lookup: CDR1 SGHNT, CDR2 YENEEA. CDR3 nucleotides: TGTGCCAGCAGCTCGGGGGAGTTCGGGGAGCTGTTTTTT. It is translated as CASSSGEFGELFF.

This CDR3 is CASSGEGQGSGNTIYF. CDR3 nucleotides: TGTGCCAGCAGCGGAGAAGGGCAGGGGAGTGGAAACACCATATATTTT. The rearrangement links TRBV9 to TRBJ1-3, with TRBD1 as a possible D gene (6 bases). Germline CDR1 SGDLS, CDR2 YYNGEE. There are 16 residues in the CDR3. Trimming stripped 3 bases from V and 3 bases from J, with 16 bases between.

This clone has just a few counts. This rearrangement joins TRBV3-1 (or the pseudogene TRBV3-2) to TRBJ2-1, with 10 bases identical to TRBD2. Germline lookup yields CDR1 LGHDT and CDR2 YNNKEL (reference sequence). Trimming removed 4 bases from V and 0 bases from J; junction bases left unmatched: 15. The CDR3 spans 20 residues. CDR3 amino acids: CASSPGPGSGGPSSYNEQFF. For the CDR3, the DNA is TGTGCCAGCAGCCCAGGACCGGGTAGCGGGGGGCCGAGCTCCTACAATGAGCAGTTCTTC.

The chain is built from TRBV5-4 and TRBJ2-6, with D unresolved. The CDR3 runs 14 residues. V was pared by 3 bases and J by 2 bases, with 6 bases between. Germline loops: CDR1 SGHNT, CDR2 YYREEE (reference sequence). The CDR3: CASSSPAGANVLTF. The CDR3 coding sequence is TGTGCCAGCAGCTCCCCGGCTGGGGCCAACGTCCTGACTTTC.

This chain links TRBV5-6 with TRBJ2-5, with a possible D match to TRBD2 (5 bases). CDR3 length equals 13 residues. CDR1 and CDR2 (germline): SGHDT, YYEEEE. V shed 4 bases and J shed 2 bases, with 9 bases lying between them. The CDR3 is CASSRGTQETQYF. CDR3 bases: TGTGCCAGCAGCCGGGGAACACAAGAGACCCAGTACTTC.

This chain links TRBV9 with TRBJ2-1, with 8 bases aligning to TRBD2. This CDR3 has 15 residues. The V and J ends lost 1 base and 7 bases, in that order; junction bases with no gene match: 7. Germline assignment: CDR1 SGDLS and CDR2 YYNGEE. The CDR3 protein is CASSVSGSDMNEQFF. CDR3 DNA sequence: TGTGCCAGCAGCGTAAGCGGGAGCGATATGAATGAGCAGTTCTTC.

The chain has TRBV6-2 or TRBV6-3 and TRBJ1-5; TRBD1 agrees at 7 bases. J gave up 7 bases and V 6 bases, and 12 bases lay outside the gene matches. Germline CDR1 MNHEY, CDR2 SVGEGT. This CDR3 spans 15 amino acids. The CDR3 sequence: CASSPTTGLVQPQHF. DNA for the CDR3: TGTGCCAGCAGCCCTACGACAGGGCTCGTCCAGCCCCAGCATTTT.

This clone was found a few times. The chain uses TRBV18 and TRBJ2-7, with D perhaps matching TRBD1 (6 bases). The CDR3 consists of 14 residues. The germline V gene has CDR1 KGHSH and CDR2 LQKENI. Deletions cut 6 bases from V and 6 bases from J, with 18 bases between. CDR3 sequence: CASSDQGGVGEQYF. The CDR3 nucleotides are TGTGCCAGCTCCGACCAAGGGGGAGTGGGCGAGCAGTACTTC. Using reference TRBV18 and TRBJ2-7 for the parts outside the CDR3, the full variable domain is NAGVMQNPRHLVRRRGQEARLRCSPMKGHSHVYWYRQLPEEGLKFMVYLQKENIIDESGMPKERFSAEFPKEGPSILRIQQVVRGDSAAYFCASSDQGGVGEQYFGPGTRLTVT.

This chain connects TRBV19 to TRBJ2-2; 7 bases agree with TRBD1. Germline-derived CDR1 and CDR2 are LNHDA and SQIVND (reference sequence). V was pared by 4 bases and J by 1 base, with 0 bases of the junction left unmatched. The CDR3 loop spans 14 amino acids. CDR3 coding DNA: TGTGCCAGTAGTAGGGACAGGAACACCGGGGAGCTGTTTTTT. Translating gives CASSRDRNTGELFF.

The gene calls are TRBV29-1 and TRBJ1-1, with 7 bases aligning to TRBD1. V was clipped by 4 bases and J by 5 bases; unmatched bases: 10. Germline assignment: CDR1 SQVTM and CDR2 ANQGSEA. The CDR3 loop spans 14 amino acids. CDR3 sequence: CSVVGTASFTEAFF. The CDR3 coding sequence is TGCAGCGTTGTGGGGACAGCGTCGTTTACTGAAGCTTTCTTT.

The V gene is TRBV27, the J gene TRBJ2-3; TRBD2 aligns across 9 bases. Germline lookup yields CDR1 MNHEY and CDR2 SMNVEV (reference sequence). The CDR3 runs to 14 residues. V trimming: 4 bases; J trimming: 5 bases; junction bases outside the gene matches: 4. The chain's CDR3 is CASSSGLARDTQYF. CDR3 nucleotide sequence: TGTGCCAGCAGTTCAGGACTAGCGCGAGATACGCAGTATTTT.

This chain uses TRBV19 with TRBJ2-4; the match to TRBD1 covers 11 bases. V lost 6 bases and J lost 8; bases outside the gene matches: 0. The CDR3 loop spans 12 amino acids. The germline gives CDR1 LNHDA, CDR2 SQIVND (reference sequence). The CDR3: CASRDRGHIQYF. The CDR3 nucleotides are TGTGCCAGTAGGGACAGGGGGCACATTCAGTACTTC.

The chain employs TRBV19 and TRBJ2-7; D is possibly TRBD1 (7 bases). CDR3 size: 17 residues. Germline V gene data show CDR1 as LNHDA and CDR2 as SQIVND (reference sequence). Trimming shortened V by 2 bases and J by 2 bases, and 19 bases separated the two germline ends. The CDR3 coding sequence is TGTGCCAGTAGTATATTGGGGGGCAGGGGGAGCACCTACGAGCAGTACTTC. Translated, it gives CASSILGGRGSTYEQYF.